The clone carrying this T cell receptor (beta chain) was seen ten or more times. The sample's time point: patch test 1, 2 weeks after DPC sensitization. Treatment defined: therapeutic diphenylcyclopropenone sensitization with weekly scalp DPC. It was unfractionated whole blood from which total RNA was extracted. The V end was cut by 2 bases, the J end by 5 bases, with 6 bases between. This CDR3 region has 11 residues. Germline V gene data show CDR1 as GTSNPN and CDR2 as SVGIG (reference sequence). TCRdb analysed the RACE reads with MiXCR anew, one entry per CDR3 protein. The sample lists tens of thousands of distinct CDR3 sequences; about 10% were seen once. The data derive from a study of human T cells and chemical hapten exposure.

The sequencing used whole blood, collected in connection with sensitization to the hapten diphenylcyclopropenone (DPC). This sequence originates from a woman aged 45 to 65 with alopecia areata. Some clones in this sample may be carry-over from other donors' samples. The chain uses TRBV30 and TRBJ1-2; D not resolved. In DNA, the CDR3 is TGTGCCTGGAGTCTGTCTTATGGCTACACCTTC. Protein: CAWSLSYGYTF.